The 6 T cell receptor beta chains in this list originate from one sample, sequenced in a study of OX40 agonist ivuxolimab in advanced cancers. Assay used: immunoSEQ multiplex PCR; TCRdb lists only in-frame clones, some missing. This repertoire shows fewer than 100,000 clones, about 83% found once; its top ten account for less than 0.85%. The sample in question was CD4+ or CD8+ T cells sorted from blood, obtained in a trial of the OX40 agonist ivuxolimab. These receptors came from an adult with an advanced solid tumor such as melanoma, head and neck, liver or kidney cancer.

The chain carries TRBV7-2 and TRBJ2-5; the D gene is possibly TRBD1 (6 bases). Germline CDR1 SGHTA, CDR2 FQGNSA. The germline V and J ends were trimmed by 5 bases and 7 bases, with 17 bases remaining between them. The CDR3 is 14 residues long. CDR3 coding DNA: TGTGCCAGCAGCCTACTGAACAGGGACGGGACCCAGTACTTC. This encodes CASSLLNRDGTQYF.

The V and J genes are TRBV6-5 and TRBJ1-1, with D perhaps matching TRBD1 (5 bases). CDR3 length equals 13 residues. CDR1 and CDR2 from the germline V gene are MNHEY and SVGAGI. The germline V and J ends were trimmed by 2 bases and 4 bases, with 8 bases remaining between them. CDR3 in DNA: TGTGCCAGCAGTTACACTAGGGGCACTGAAGCTTTCTTT. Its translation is CASSYTRGTEAFF.

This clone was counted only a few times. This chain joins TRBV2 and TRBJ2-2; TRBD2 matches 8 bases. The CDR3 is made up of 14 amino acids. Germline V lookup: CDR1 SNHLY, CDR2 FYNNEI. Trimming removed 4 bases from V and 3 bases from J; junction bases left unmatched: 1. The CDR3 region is CASSAAGDTGELFF. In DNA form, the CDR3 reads TGTGCCAGCAGTGCAGCGGGGGACACCGGGGAGCTGTTTTTT.

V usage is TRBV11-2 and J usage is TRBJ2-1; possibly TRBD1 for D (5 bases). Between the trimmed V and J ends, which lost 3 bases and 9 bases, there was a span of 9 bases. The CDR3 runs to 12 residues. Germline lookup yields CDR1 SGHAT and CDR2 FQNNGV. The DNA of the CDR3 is TGTGCCAGCAGCTTCAGGGATGGTGAGCAGTTCTTC. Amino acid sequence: CASSFRDGEQFF. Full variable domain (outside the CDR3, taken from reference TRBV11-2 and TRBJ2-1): EAGVAQSPRYKIIEKRQSVAFWCNPISGHATLYWYQQILGQGPKLLIQFQNNGVVDDSQLPKDRFSAERLKGVDSTLKIQPAKLEDSAVYLCASSFRDGEQFFGPGTRLTVL.

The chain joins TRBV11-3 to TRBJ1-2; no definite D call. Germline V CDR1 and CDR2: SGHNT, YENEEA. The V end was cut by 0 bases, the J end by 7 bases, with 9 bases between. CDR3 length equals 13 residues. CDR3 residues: CASSLDGVGGYTF. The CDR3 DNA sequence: TGTGCCAGCAGCTTAGATGGGGTTGGTGGCTACACCTTC.

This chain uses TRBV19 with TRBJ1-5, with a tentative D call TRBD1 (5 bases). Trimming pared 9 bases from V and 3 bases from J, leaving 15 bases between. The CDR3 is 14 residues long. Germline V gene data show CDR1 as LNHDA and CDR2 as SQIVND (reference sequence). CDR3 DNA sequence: TGTGCCAGCCACCGGGACTCCCTCAATCAGCCCCAGCATTTT. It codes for CASHRDSLNQPQHF.